This TCR beta chain was retrieved from a study of blood T cell repertoires in COVID-19. Overall study context: Samples came from the United States, Italy and Spain, spanning acute and convalescent COVID-19. From T cells, B-cell-depleted T cells, or PBMCs came the material, which was cDNA or gDNA.

The CDR3 runs to 16 residues. Germline V gene lookup returns CDR1 KGHDR and CDR2 SFDVKD. V was pared by 0 bases and J by 0 bases, with 11 bases between. Categorization into cohorts depended on clinical history that participants reported. In the original workflow: Nucleated cell counts were estimated from reference gene primer amplification. Measured with immunoSEQ multiplex PCR; TCRdb has only the in-frame clones, and not every one. For V, J and clone size, that table is used; D and trimming come from the DNA. The sample contains about 260,000 clones, approximately 79% of which appear only once. The sequenced material came from PBMCs or T cells enriched from blood (not recorded which). The genes are TRBV24-1 and TRBJ2-7; D possibly corresponds to TRBD2 (5 bases). The sequence derives from a man younger than 40 with acute COVID-19. The CDR3 DNA sequence: TGTGCCACCAGTGATTTGTGGAGGTCGAGCTCCTACGAGCAGTACGTC. This encodes CATSDLWRSSSYEQYV.